Sequencing of this T cell receptor beta chain was carried out in a study of immune evolution from preneoplasia to lung adenocarcinoma. Whole-study results and caveats: From normal lung to invasive adenocarcinoma, top clone frequencies appeared to decrease.

As regards this clone: The antigen remains undetermined.

CDR3 length: 13 residues. Germline V gene sequence: CDR1 SGHNT, CDR2 YYREEE (reference sequence). V was clipped by 7 bases and J by 0 bases; unmatched bases: 3. Using immunoSEQ multiplex PCR, the repertoire was profiled, and TCRdb retains in-frame clones only, with some absent. This sample carries 6,500 to 8,500 clones, 78% of them seen once, and the ten largest clones take about a tenth. Sequenced material: FFPE minimally invasive lung adenocarcinoma tissue. The chain uses TRBV5-4 and TRBJ1-2; 7 bases map to TRBD1. The source of this sequence is a donor at least 70 years old with lung adenocarcinoma. The CDR3 DNA is TGTGCCAGCCGACAGGGCGCTAACTATGGCTACACCTTC. This codes for CASRQGANYGYTF.